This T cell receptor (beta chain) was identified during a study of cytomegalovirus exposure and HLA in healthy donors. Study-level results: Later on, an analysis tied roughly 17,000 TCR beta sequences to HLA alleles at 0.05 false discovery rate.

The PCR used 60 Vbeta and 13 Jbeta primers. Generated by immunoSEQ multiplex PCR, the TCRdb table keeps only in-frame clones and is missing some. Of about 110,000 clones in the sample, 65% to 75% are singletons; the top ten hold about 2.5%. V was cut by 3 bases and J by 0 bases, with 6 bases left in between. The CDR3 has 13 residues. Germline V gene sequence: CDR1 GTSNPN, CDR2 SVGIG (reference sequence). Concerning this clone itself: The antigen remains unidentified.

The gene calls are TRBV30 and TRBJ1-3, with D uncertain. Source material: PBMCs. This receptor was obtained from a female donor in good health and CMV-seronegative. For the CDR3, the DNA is TGTGCCTGGAGCCTGTCCTCTGGAAACACCATATATTTT. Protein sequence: CAWSLSSGNTIYF.